This TCR beta chain was recorded in a study of T cell repertoires in cytomegalovirus infection. On the study more broadly: Indicated by public TCR beta signatures were CMV infection and matching HLA type. Findings and limits, study-wide: Cumulative public TCR beta family frequency identified CMV carriers with the relevant HLA. Dominating the ex vivo response were TCR beta clonotypes that were CMV-specific and HLA-C-restricted.

TCRdb processed the reads anew with MiXCR; each CDR3 protein has one entry. The table includes under 90,000 distinct CDR3 sequences, approximately 22% detected once. V shed 4 bases and J 8 bases; nucleotides not matched to a gene: 4. Germline lookup yields CDR1 MGHDK and CDR2 SYGVNS. The CDR3 has 12 amino acids. With respect to this clonotype: Its antigen is undetermined.

Sample: PBMCs, sequenced either directly or after in vitro stimulation (not recorded which). The receptor was isolated from a human donor in good health (CMV status not recorded). Some clones in this sample may be carry-over from other donors' samples. The chain joins TRBV25-1 to TRBJ1-1; 7 nucleotides agree with TRBD1. The CDR3 DNA reads as TGTGCCAGCAGTGTATGGACAGGAGAAGCTTTCTTT. Translating it yields CASSVWTGEAFF.